This TCR beta chain emerged from a study of cytomegalovirus exposure and HLA in healthy donors. Use of 60 Vbeta and 13 Jbeta primers characterized the PCR. TCRdb keeps only in-frame clones here, not all; method: immunoSEQ multiplex PCR. The table lists 150,000 or so clones, just under 75% of them singletons. The CDR3 runs to 14 residues. V dropped 3 bases and J dropped 1 base, with 9 bases sitting between them. Germline V gene sequence: CDR1 LNHDA, CDR2 SQIVND (reference sequence). This sequence was found in a woman aged 18-29 years in good health and CMV-seronegative. The sequencing input was PBMCs. The rearrangement links TRBV19 to TRBJ1-1, with TRBD1 as a possible D gene (5 bases). The CDR3 region has the DNA TGTGCCAGTAGTATCCAGGGTGGGAACACTGAAGCTTTCTTT. This codes for CASSIQGGNTEAFF. The full variable domain, its missing parts supplied by reference TRBV19 and TRBJ1-1, is DGGITQSPKYLFRKEGQNVTLSCEQNLNHDAMYWYRQDPGQGLRLIYYSQIVNDFQKGDIAEGYSVSREKKESFPLTVTSAQKNPTAFYLCASSIQGGNTEAFFGQGTRLTVV.